A single sample gave rise to the 31 T cell receptor beta chains below, sequenced in a study of identical twins. TCRdb itself ran the 5' RACE reads through MiXCR, one entry per CDR3 protein. The table has 700,000 or so distinct CDR3 sequences, approximately 9% seen once; the top ten hold 0.75% to 1%. These records were also assigned to another study, of yellow fever vaccine responses in identical twins.

The specimen sequenced was PBMCs. These receptors were taken from a woman aged 18 to 35 in good health.

This clonotype was seen more than once but under ten times. This rearrangement joins TRBV12-5 to TRBJ2-2; the D is unclear. CDR1 LGHNT and CDR2 FRNRAP come from the germline V gene. The ends were cut back, 0 bases at V and 6 bases at J, with 2 bases in the middle. The CDR3 is made up of 12 amino acids. CDR3 sequence: CASGLVAGELFF. CDR3 sequence (DNA): TGTGCTAGTGGTTTGGTTGCCGGGGAGCTGTTTTTT. Drawing the rest from reference TRBV12-5 and TRBJ2-2, the complete variable domain is DARVTQTPRHKVTEMGQEVTMRCQPILGHNTVFWYRQTMMQGLELLAYFRNRAPLDDSGMPKDRFSAEMPDATLATLKIQPSEPRDSAVYFCASGLVAGELFFGEGSRLTVL.

The chain is built from TRBV5-6 and TRBJ1-5; maybe TRBD1 (6 bases). The CDR3 runs to 14 residues. Germline V CDR1 and CDR2: SGHDT, YYEEEE. With 2 bases removed from V and 5 bases from J, the gap between germline ends came to 11 bases. The CDR3 spells CASSLGRQDQPQHF. The CDR3 DNA is TGTGCCAGCAGCTTAGGCAGACAGGATCAGCCCCAGCATTTT.

This clonotype was counted only a few times. V is TRBV6-2 or TRBV6-3 and J is TRBJ2-1; no definite D call. Germline V gives CDR1 MNHEY, CDR2 SVGEGT. V lost 0 bases and J 8 bases, leaving 11 bases between the germline ends. There are 14 residues in the CDR3. CDR3 amino acids: CASSYSGFGYEQFF. The CDR3 DNA is TGTGCCAGCAGTTACTCGGGCTTTGGCTATGAGCAGTTCTTC.

This clonotype was found a few times. The rearrangement links TRBV2 to TRBJ2-7; D remains ambiguous. The CDR3 loop spans 14 amino acids. Germline-derived CDR1 and CDR2 are SNHLY and FYNNEI. Between the trimmed V and J ends, which lost 3 bases and 3 bases, there was a span of 12 bases. CDR3: CASSDVPRIYEQYF. CDR3 in DNA: TGTGCCAGCAGTGATGTCCCTCGGATCTACGAGCAGTACTTC.

This clonotype was detected only a few times. The chain joins TRBV29-1 to TRBJ2-7; no definite D call. CDR3 size: 11 residues. Germline V CDR1 and CDR2: SQVTM, ANQGSEA. Trimming pared 4 bases from V and 4 bases from J, leaving 8 bases between. The CDR3 DNA sequence: TGCAGCGTTGTCATCCCTTACGAGCAGTACTTC. Protein: CSVVIPYEQYF.

This rearrangement joins TRBV28 to TRBJ1-2, with no clear D. The germline V gene has CDR1 MDHEN and CDR2 SYDVKM. The V and J ends lost 8 bases and 3 bases respectively, with 13 bases between them. The CDR3 extends over 13 amino acids. The CDR3 region is CASAFGSYYGYTF. CDR3 in DNA: TGTGCCAGCGCTTTCGGATCCTACTATGGCTACACCTTC.

This sequence joins TRBV5-6 and TRBJ1-1; tentative D call: TRBD1 (6 bases). From germline, CDR1 is SGHDT and CDR2 YYEEEE. The CDR3 length is 17 residues. The germline V and J ends were trimmed by 4 bases and 1 base, with 20 bases remaining between them. The CDR3 DNA reads TGTGCCAGCAGCGAACTAAACAGGGTGGTACGGAACACTGAAGCTTTCTTT. This codes for CASSELNRVVRNTEAFF. Variable domain in full (rest from reference TRBV5-6 and TRBJ1-1): DAGVTQSPTHLIKTRGQQVTLRCSPKSGHDTVSWYQQALGQGPQFIFQYYEEEERQRGNFPDRFSGHQFPNYSSELNVNALLLGDSALYLCASSELNRVVRNTEAFFGQGTRLTVV.

This clonotype was detected only a few times. V is TRBV20-1 and J is TRBJ2-1; 7 nucleotides align to TRBD2. The CDR3 covers 15 residues. Germline V lookup: CDR1 DFQATT, CDR2 SNEGSKA (reference sequence). With V trimmed by 0 bases and J by 5 bases, 7 bases remained unmatched. The CDR3 sequence is CSARDWGGGNNEQFF. The CDR3 DNA sequence: TGCAGTGCTAGAGATTGGGGGGGAGGTAACAATGAGCAGTTCTTC.

V is TRBV3-1 and J is TRBJ2-1; D gene uncertain. This CDR3 is built from 14 residues. V lost 1 base to trimming and J lost 3 bases, with 7 bases between them. Germline CDR1 and CDR2: LGHDT and YNNKEL (reference sequence). CDR3 residues: CASSQASNYNEQFF. The DNA of the CDR3 is TGTGCCAGCAGCCAAGCCTCCAACTACAATGAGCAGTTCTTC.

This clonotype was detected only a few times. This chain links TRBV29-1 with TRBJ2-3; 7 bases are a match to TRBD1. The CDR3 extends over 12 amino acids. Trimming cost V 5 bases and J 7 bases; bases outside gene matches: 6. The germline V gene encodes CDR1 SQVTM and CDR2 ANQGSEA. The CDR3 loop is CSVSNRGNTQYF. CDR3 nucleotides: TGCAGCGTTTCCAACAGGGGAAATACGCAGTATTTT.

The CDR3 nucleotides read TGTGCCAGCCAAGGACAGGGGGCCACCGGGGAGTACGAGCAGTACTTC. It encodes CASQGQGATGEYEQYF. This chain links TRBV18 with TRBJ2-7, with TRBD1 identical over 11 bases. The CDR3 has 16 amino acids. Germline assignment: CDR1 KGHSH and CDR2 LQKENI. V lost 8 bases and J lost 4; bases outside the gene matches: 13.

This chain connects TRBV18 to TRBJ2-1; the D is unclear. The CDR3 has 14 amino acids. Germline values: CDR1 KGHSH, CDR2 LQKENI. With 6 bases removed from V and 3 bases from J, the gap between germline ends came to 12 bases. The CDR3 here is CASSSRPDYNEQFF. The DNA for the CDR3 is TGTGCCAGCTCCTCGAGGCCAGACTACAATGAGCAGTTCTTC.

This clonotype was observed a handful of times. The chain joins TRBV27 to TRBJ2-2; 8 bases map to TRBD1. With 3 bases clipped from V and 6 bases from J, the junction kept 12 bases outside the gene matches. The CDR3 is made up of 17 amino acids. Germline CDR1 and CDR2: MNHEY and SMNVEV (reference sequence). CDR3 sequence reads: CASSLSRGRTSPGELFF. CDR3 nucleotides: TGTGCCAGCAGTTTGTCCAGGGGGCGGACCTCCCCCGGGGAGCTGTTTTTT.

This clonotype was observed at least ten times. This chain links TRBV12-3 or TRBV12-4 with TRBJ2-1, with no clear D. With 2 bases removed from V and 8 bases from J, the gap between germline ends came to 7 bases. The CDR3 spans 12 residues. CDR3 amino acids: CASSLNTDEQFF. CDR3 bases: TGTGCCAGCAGTTTAAATACCGATGAGCAGTTCTTC.

This clonotype was seen a few times. The chain has TRBV10-3 and TRBJ2-1, with D possibly being TRBD1 or TRBD2 (5 bases each). The germline CDR1 and CDR2 sequences are ENHRY and SYGVKD. Between the trimmed V and J ends, which lost 6 bases and 6 bases, there was a span of 24 bases. This CDR3 is 17 amino acids long. The CDR3 nucleotides are TGTGCCATCAGCGGAGGAATAGAAAGGAGTGGGGGCAATGAGCAGTTCTTC. This sequence encodes CAISGGIERSGGNEQFF.

This clonotype came up many times. This sequence joins TRBV10-3 and TRBJ2-1; TRBD1 might be the D (6 bases). V gave up 2 bases and J gave up 5 bases, with 13 bases separating them. The CDR3 contains 15 residues. The germline V gene encodes CDR1 ENHRY and CDR2 SYGVKD. The CDR3 nucleotides are TGTGCCATCAGTGAGCCCCTAGGACAGAACAATGAGCAGTTCTTC. This sequence encodes CAISEPLGQNNEQFF.

This clonotype was seen a handful of times. The chain has TRBV20-1 and TRBJ2-2; 7 bases line up with TRBD2. V lost 3 bases to trimming and J lost 4 bases; unmatched junction nucleotides: 5. Germline lookup yields CDR1 DFQATT and CDR2 SNEGSKA (reference sequence). This CDR3 has 14 amino acids. The CDR3 protein is CSASKGGATGELFF. The DNA of the CDR3 is TGCAGTGCTAGTAAGGGAGGGGCCACCGGGGAGCTGTTTTTT.

This clonotype occurred a few times. This chain joins TRBV7-8 and TRBJ2-3; 9 positions agree with TRBD2. J was trimmed by 4 bases and V by 5 bases; bases with no gene match: 7. The CDR3 is made up of 15 amino acids. CDR1 SGHVS and CDR2 FQNEAQ come from the germline V gene. CDR3 coding DNA: TGTGCCAGCAGCCTTAGGACTAGCGTGGCAGATACGCAGTATTTT. It is translated as CASSLRTSVADTQYF.

This clonotype was picked up many times. The genes are TRBV11-2 and TRBJ2-3; possibly TRBD1 or TRBD2 for D (5 bases each). The germline V gene encodes CDR1 SGHAT and CDR2 FQNNGV. The CDR3 is 14 amino acids. Trimming cost V 0 bases and J 2 bases, with 6 bases left between them. CDR3 DNA: TGTGCCAGCAGCTTAGAGGGGGACACAGATACGCAGTATTTT. It yields the protein CASSLEGDTDTQYF. Variable domain in full (rest from reference TRBV11-2 and TRBJ2-3): EAGVAQSPRYKIIEKRQSVAFWCNPISGHATLYWYQQILGQGPKLLIQFQNNGVVDDSQLPKDRFSAERLKGVDSTLKIQPAKLEDSAVYLCASSLEGDTDTQYFGPGTRLTVL.

The sample holds many counts of this clonotype. This rearrangement joins TRBV29-1 to TRBJ2-3, with D uncertain. Trimming left V 2 bases short and J 2 bases short, with 14 bases between. Germline V gene lookup returns CDR1 SQVTM and CDR2 ANQGSEA. This CDR3 contains 15 residues. CDR3 nucleotide sequence: TGCAGCGTTGAATTGTCCAGGCTATCCACAGATACGCAGTATTTT. Protein: CSVELSRLSTDTQYF.

The chain uses TRBV14 and TRBJ2-2; 7 nucleotides line up with TRBD1. This CDR3 is built from 15 residues. V was pared by 6 bases and J by 5 bases, with 9 bases of the junction left unmatched. Germline V CDR1 and CDR2: SGHDN, FVKESK. The CDR3 region has the DNA TGTGCCAGCAGAGGGGGACAGACGAGGACCGGGGAGCTGTTTTTT. As protein: CASRGGQTRTGELFF. Looking up the rest from reference TRBV14 and TRBJ2-2 gives the full variable domain: EAGVTQFPSHSVIEKGQTVTLRCDPISGHDNLYWYRRVMGKEIKFLLHFVKESKQDESGMPNNRFLAERTGGTYSTLKVQPAELEDSGVYFCASRGGQTRTGELFFGEGSRLTVL.

This clonotype was seen at least ten times. The J gene is TRBJ2-3, the V gene TRBV28; possibly TRBD1 for D (6 bases). The CDR3 is 17 amino acids. The germline V gene encodes CDR1 MDHEN and CDR2 SYDVKM. V was clipped by 4 bases and J by 1 base, with 18 bases between them. CDR3: CASSYWEQGSGTDTQYF. In nucleotides, the CDR3 is TGTGCCAGCAGTTACTGGGAGCAGGGGTCAGGCACAGATACGCAGTATTTT.

This clonotype has just a few counts. Here the CDR3 DNA reads TGCAGCGTTGGAGGGGTGAATCAGCCCCAGCATTTT. Residues: CSVGGVNQPQHF. V usage is TRBV29-1 and J usage is TRBJ1-5; tentatively, D is TRBD1 (5 bases). The germline gives CDR1 SQVTM, CDR2 ANQGSEA. The V end was cut by 4 bases, the J end by 4 bases, with 8 bases between. The CDR3 consists of 12 residues.

This clonotype was counted a few times. The chain carries TRBV6-5 and TRBJ1-6; no firm D call. The CDR3 is 17 amino acids. Germline CDR1 MNHEY, CDR2 SVGAGI. V lost 2 bases, J lost 2 bases, and 13 bases lay in between. CDR3 sequence (DNA): TGTGCCAGCAGTTACACCCCCCGGAGGGCCTATAATTCACCCCTCCACTTT. It is translated as CASSYTPRRAYNSPLHF.

In this sample, this clonotype turned up many times. This chain connects TRBV7-9 to TRBJ2-5, with D unresolved. The CDR3 is made up of 14 amino acids. The germline V gene has CDR1 SEHNR and CDR2 FQNEAQ (reference sequence). V gave up 0 bases and J gave up 5 bases, with 10 bases separating them. CDR3 sequence: CASSLAMERETQYF. CDR3 DNA sequence: TGTGCCAGCAGCTTAGCTATGGAAAGGGAGACCCAGTACTTC.

In this sample, this clonotype turned up many times. This rearrangement joins TRBV5-1 to TRBJ2-1; D unclear. CDR1 and CDR2 (germline): SGHRS, YFSETQ. Trimming cost V 3 bases and J 0 bases, with 13 bases left between them. The CDR3 loop spans 16 amino acids. The CDR3 bases are TGCGCCAGCAGCTCGGCCGTGGGCAGCTCCTACAATGAGCAGTTCTTC. Protein sequence: CASSSAVGSSYNEQFF. The full variable domain, completed using reference TRBV5-1 and TRBJ2-1, is KAGVTQTPRYLIKTRGQQVTLSCSPISGHRSVSWYQQTPGQGLQFLFEYFSETQRNKGNFPGRFSGRQFSNSRSEMNVSTLELGDSALYLCASSSAVGSSYNEQFFGPGTRLTVL.

This clonotype was counted between two and nine times. V usage is TRBV27 and J usage is TRBJ2-7; D gene uncertain. Germline V gene data show CDR1 as MNHEY and CDR2 as SMNVEV (reference sequence). V lost 2 bases and J lost 3, with 11 bases in between. The CDR3 consists of 14 residues. CDR3 DNA sequence: TGTGCCAGCAGTTTAGCGCTTTCTAGCTACGAGCAGTACTTC. Its protein is CASSLALSSYEQYF.

The chain carries TRBV5-6 and TRBJ2-6; 7 bases line up with TRBD1. The V and J ends lost 0 bases and 0 bases, in that order; junction bases with no gene match: 6. The CDR3 consists of 18 residues. Germline CDR1 reads SGHDT; CDR2 reads YYEEEE. This CDR3 is CASSLGPGGPSGANVLTF. Written as DNA, the CDR3 is TGTGCCAGCAGCTTGGGTCCAGGGGGTCCCTCTGGGGCCAACGTCCTGACTTTC.

This clonotype was seen more than once but under ten times. The chain joins TRBV5-1 to TRBJ2-1; 10 bases are a match to TRBD2. V shed 2 bases and J 6 bases; nucleotides not matched to a gene: 11. CDR1 and CDR2 (germline): SGHRS, YFSETQ. This CDR3 is built from 17 residues. The CDR3 bases are TGCGCCAGCAGCTTTAGGGCTAGCGGGGGAGGTAGCAATGAGCAGTTCTTC. Translation: CASSFRASGGGSNEQFF.

The CDR3 nucleotides read TGTGCCAGCAATGGGGTCGGCAGGGCGAATTCACCCCTCCACTTT. It is translated as CASNGVGRANSPLHF. V is TRBV25-1 and J is TRBJ1-6, with D perhaps matching TRBD1 (5 bases). V was shortened by 7 bases and J by 7 bases, with 17 bases between the two germline ends. The CDR3 runs to 15 residues. CDR1 is MGHDK and CDR2 is SYGVNS in the germline V gene.

Written as DNA, the CDR3 is TGCGCCAGCAGCTTGGAACTAGCGGGCGACAATGAGCAGTACTTC. This sequence encodes CASSLELAGDNEQYF. The chain uses TRBV5-1 and TRBJ2-1; the match to TRBD2 covers 9 bases. Judging by the DNA end, TRBJ2-7 fits better; the J call may be wrong. The CDR3 is 15 amino acids. CDR1 is SGHRS, CDR2 YFSETQ, per germline.